A selection of T cell receptor beta chains follows, all from one sample in a study of blood T cell repertoires in COVID-19. Some clones are missing from TCRdb's copy, which holds only in-frame ones; the method was immunoSEQ multiplex PCR. In the table there are 70,000 or so clones, around 90% of which are singletons. The material sequenced was peripheral blood. These receptors originate from a woman of 80 years or more with acute or convalescent COVID-19. The CDR3 runs from the conserved cysteine through the conserved F or W. Each record gives: D gene, clone size, J gene, V gene, CDR3 protein, CDR3 DNA. A D gene is named only where the DNA matches it firmly. Where a row states a size, it is once, few, many or the class of an expanded clone; other rows omit it.

. . TRBJ2-7 TRBV10-3 CAISEQGGAYEQYF TGTGCCATCAGTGAGCAGGGTGGGGCCTACGAGCAGTACTTC
. . TRBJ1-4 TRBV18 CASSPQGNEKLFF TGTGCCAGCTCACCACAGGGGAATGAAAAACTGTTTTTT
. . TRBJ1-3 TRBV7-3 CASSQGTGNTIYF TGTGCCAGCAGCCAGGGTACTGGAAACACCATATATTTT
. few TRBJ1-4 TRBV5-1 CASSSGVTGEKLFF TGCGCCAGCAGCTCAGGGGTGACGGGGGAAAAACTGTTTTTT
TRBD2 . TRBJ2-7 TRBV2 CASKPPSGGPYEQYF TGTGCCAGCAAGCCTCCCAGCGGGGGGCCCTACGAGCAGTACTTC
. . TRBJ2-7 TRBV19 CASSKAGWTISYEQYF TGTGCCAGTAGTAAAGCAGGCTGGACTATATCCTACGAGCAGTACTTC
. . TRBJ2-5 TRBV5-4 CASSRGSTRETQYF TGTGCCAGCAGCCGCGGCAGCACGAGGGAGACCCAGTACTTC
. . TRBJ1-1 TRBV11-2 CASSLGRNTEAFF TGTGCCAGCAGCTTAGGCAGAAACACTGAAGCTTTCTTT
TRBD1 . TRBJ1-1 TRBV18 CASSGSGTGGPEAFF TGTGCCAGCTCGGGATCCGGGACAGGGGGCCCTGAAGCTTTCTTT
. . TRBJ1-3 TRBV14 CASSQPGGPNTIYF TGTGCCAGCAGCCAACCCGGGGGTCCAAACACCATATATTTT
. once TRBJ2-7 TRBV7-2 CASSSYGREEQYF TGTGCCAGCAGCTCTTACGGACGGGAGGAGCAGTACTTC
TRBD1 . TRBJ1-1 TRBV18 CASSLGQAPNTEAFF TGTGCCAGCTCACTCGGACAGGCGCCGAACACTGAAGCTTTCTTT
. . TRBJ2-7 TRBV28 CASSLQYEQYF TGTGCCAGCAGTTTGCAGTACGAGCAGTACTTC
. . TRBJ2-7 TRBV29-1 CSVESYSGSYEQYF TGCAGCGTTGAGTCCTACAGTGGCTCCTACGAGCAGTACTTC
. few TRBJ2-7 TRBV3-1/TRBV3-2 CASSHRSREQYF TGTGCCAGCAGCCACCGCTCCAGAGAGCAGTACTTC
. . TRBJ2-1 TRBV3-1/TRBV3-2 CASSQTSPYNEQFF TGTGCCAGCAGCCAGACTTCCCCCTACAATGAGCAGTTCTTC
TRBD2 . TRBJ2-1 TRBV4-3 CASSQMLAGGQEQFF TGCGCCAGCAGCCAAATGCTAGCGGGAGGACAGGAGCAGTTCTTC
TRBD1 . TRBJ2-7 TRBV7-8 CASSFTGTGIYEQYF TGTGCCAGCAGCTTTACCGGGACAGGAATCTACGAGCAGTACTTC
TRBD1 . TRBJ1-3 TRBV27 CASSLYFRGQGFGGNTIYF TGTGCCAGCAGTTTATATTTTCGGGGACAGGGGTTCGGAGGAAACACCATATATTTT
. . TRBJ2-7 TRBV18 CASSPTGISSYEQYF TGTGCCAGCTCACCAACAGGGATTAGCTCCTACGAGCAGTACTTC
. . TRBJ1-6 TRBV28 CASRPSGGGHSPLHF TGTGCCAGCAGGCCCTCCGGGGGGGGGCATTCACCCCTCCACTTT
. . TRBJ2-6 TRBV29-1 CSVTSGSGANVLTF TGCAGCGTAACTTCAGGGTCTGGGGCCAACGTCCTGACTTTC
TRBD1 . TRBJ2-7 TRBV2 CASRGGQGVSASSYEQYF TGTGCCAGCAGGGGGGGACAGGGAGTTAGTGCCTCCTCCTACGAGCAGTACTTC
TRBD2 . TRBJ2-5 TRBV5-4 CASSQRLAGGQETQYF TGTGCCAGCAGCCAACGACTAGCGGGGGGGCAGGAGACCCAGTACTTC
TRBD2 . TRBJ2-3 TRBV5-1 CASSPVGGDTQYF TGCGCCAGCTCCCCGGTGGGGGGGGATACGCAGTATTTT
. . TRBJ2-7 TRBV15 CATSRDLSYEQYF TGTGCCACCAGCCGAGACCTCTCCTACGAGCAGTACTTC
. . TRBJ2-5 TRBV7-2 CASSLNRDTQETQYF TGTGCCAGCAGCCTTAACCGGGACACTCAAGAGACCCAGTACTTC
TRBD2 . TRBJ2-3 TRBV7-2 CASTRASGVSTDTQYF TGTGCCAGCACCCGGGCTAGCGGGGTCAGCACAGATACGCAGTATTTT
TRBD2 . TRBJ2-1 TRBV7-6 CASSSPGGSSYNEQFF TGTGCCAGCAGCTCCCCTGGCGGGAGCTCCTACAATGAGCAGTTCTTC
TRBD2 . TRBJ2-3 TRBV6-2/TRBV6-3 CASSYKRLAGDADTQYF TGTGCCAGCAGTTACAAAAGGCTAGCGGGAGACGCAGATACGCAGTATTTT
TRBD2 . TRBJ2-2 TRBV24-1 CATSDLGLAGGRDTGELFF TGTGCCACCAGTGACCTTGGACTAGCGGGGGGTCGTGACACCGGGGAGCTGTTTTTT
. . TRBJ2-2 TRBV19 CASMVQANTGELFF TGTGCCAGTATGGTACAGGCCAACACCGGGGAGCTGTTTTTT
. . TRBJ2-7 TRBV5-4 CASSFGGQDEQYF TGTGCCAGCAGCTTCGGGGGGCAAGACGAGCAGTACTTC
. . TRBJ2-7 TRBV11-1 CASSLRTGLGEQYF TGTGCCAGCAGCTTAAGGACGGGGTTGGGCGAGCAGTACTTC
. . TRBJ2-5 TRBV18 CASSLRGAETQYF TGTGCCAGCTCACTCCGGGGAGCGGAGACCCAGTACTTC
. . TRBJ1-1 TRBV5-1 CASSLVGVTEAFF TGCGCCAGCAGCTTGGTCGGGGTCACTGAAGCTTTCTTT
. . TRBJ2-3 TRBV5-4 CASSNGIGNLYGDTQYF TGTGCCAGCAGCAATGGAATTGGCAACCTATACGGGGATACGCAGTATTTT
TRBD1 . TRBJ2-3 TRBV7-2 CASSLDRGGDTQYF TGTGCCAGCAGCTTAGACAGGGGCGGTGATACGCAGTATTTT
. . TRBJ1-3 TRBV5-1 CASSLWGAGSGNTIYF TGCGCCAGCAGCTTGTGGGGAGCCGGCTCTGGAAACACCATATATTTT
TRBD1 . TRBJ2-3 TRBV5-1 CASSLRTGTTDTQYF TGCGCCAGCAGCCTGCGGACAGGAACGACAGATACGCAGTATTTT
. . TRBJ2-5 TRBV11-1 CASSPSVSRETQYF TGTGCCAGCAGCCCCTCGGTGTCGCGAGAGACCCAGTACTTC
. once TRBJ1-1 TRBV27 CASSLRGAAEAFF TGTGCCAGCAGTTTACGGGGGGCGGCTGAAGCTTTCTTT
. . TRBJ1-1 TRBV28 CASSPPRVNTEAFF TGTGCCAGCAGTCCCCCGAGGGTGAACACTGAAGCTTTCTTT
TRBD1 . TRBJ2-7 TRBV2 CASSTLPGQVGSYEQYF TGTGCCAGCAGTACTCTACCGGGACAGGTGGGATCCTACGAGCAGTACTTC